This T cell receptor (beta chain) stems from a study of blood T cell repertoires in COVID-19. Turning to the study itself: The United States, Italy and Spain supplied acute and convalescent COVID-19 samples.

Living in 24 US areas, the participants were between roughly 18 and 95 years of age. Recovered participants had two consecutive negative NP/OP PCR tests, healthcare professional clearance, or symptom resolution. The data were produced by immunoSEQ multiplex PCR, yet TCRdb's version contains in-frame clones alone and is incomplete. The data show about 300,000 clones, approximately 90% seen once. The sequenced sample was PBMCs or T cells enriched from blood (not recorded which). This sequence originates from a woman between 25 and 40 years old who had recovered from COVID-19.

The CDR3 DNA follows: TGTGCCAGTAGTTCCCCTTCAGACAGGGCTAACACTGAAGCTTTCTTT. The encoded protein is CASSSPSDRANTEAFF. The V gene is TRBV19, the J gene TRBJ1-1; 7 nucleotides align to TRBD1. J was trimmed by 2 bases and V by 5 bases; bases with no gene match: 11. CDR1 is LNHDA and CDR2 is SQIVND in the germline V gene (reference sequence). The CDR3 totals 16 residues.